This entry is about one T cell receptor (beta chain). The data were taken from a study of CD8 T cells in Susac syndrome. Study information: Patients with Susac syndrome were, at the time of blood collection, therapy-naive, maintained on corticosteroids, or maintained on intravenous immunoglobulin alone.

The ends lost 5 bases at V and 6 bases at J; junction bases unmatched: 1. CDR1 is SGHVS and CDR2 is FQNEAQ in the germline V gene. The CDR3 is 13 residues long. With random hexamers, roughly 0.5 to 1 ug RNA was reverse transcribed. TCRdb ran MiXCR on the immunoSEQ multiplex PCR reads and lists one entry per CDR3 protein. Altogether some 180,000 distinct CDR3 sequences are present, 91% being singletons, with the ten largest covering about 0.09%. The chain uses TRBV7-8 and TRBJ2-7; 13 nucleotides align to TRBD2. The sequence derives from a human donor with Susac syndrome. Sequencing input: CD4+ T cells from PBMCs. CDR3 in DNA: TGTGCCAGCAGCCGGACTAGCGGGAGCGAGCAGTACTTC. It encodes CASSRTSGSEQYF.